This T cell receptor beta chain was sequenced in a study of T-cell reconstitution after alpha-beta-depleted transplantation in children. V was clipped by 2 bases and J by 0 bases, with 10 bases between them. This CDR3 is built from 16 residues. The germline gives CDR1 MGHDK, CDR2 SYGVNS. The TCRbeta library incorporated unique molecular identifiers. TCRdb analysed the PCR reads with MiXCR anew, one entry per CDR3 protein. The sample yields around 3,000 distinct CDR3 sequences, approximately 10% seen once. This clonotype was observed many times. The target antigen is unknown. Study outcomes and limitations: Where alpha-beta T cells came from about two months after transplant was reportedly several hundred expanded graft clones. It was newly produced T cells that mostly accounted for T-cell counts and diversity one year after transplant. Some patients' high day-60 TCRbeta diversity was attributed to recipient cells surviving conditioning.

The V and J genes are TRBV25-1 and TRBJ1-4, with D tentatively TRBD1 (5 bases). This receptor was obtained from a patient aged 2-10 years who had a stem cell transplant for inherited bone marrow failure, so the T cells may come from the graft donor. Sequenced here: PBMCs, mostly from graft donor cells, sampled 360 days after TCRalphabeta/CD19-depleted stem cell transplant. The CDR3 region is CASSEDWDATNEKLFF. The CDR3 DNA sequence: TGTGCCAGCAGTGAAGACTGGGACGCAACTAATGAAAAACTGTTTTTT.